A selection of T cell receptor beta chains follows, all from one sample in a study of immune evolution from preneoplasia to lung adenocarcinoma. Clones were read by immunoSEQ multiplex PCR, and TCRdb kept only the in-frame ones, dropping some. The sample has under 4,500 clones, around 80% seen once. The specimen sequenced was FFPE atypical adenomatous hyperplasia tissue from the lung. The receptors shown here come from a person aged 65-85 years with lung adenocarcinoma. CDR3s leave out the opening cysteine and the closing phenylalanine or tryptophan.

v_gene	j_gene	CDR3aa
TRBV28	TRBJ2-7	ASSSLAGVYEQY
TRBV5-1	TRBJ1-2	ASSLTPSLFYGYT
TRBV27	TRBJ1-2	ASSPGWQGSYGYT
TRBV5-1	TRBJ2-5	ASSLGTSGEETQY
TRBV5-1	TRBJ2-1	ASSTGTSGFSSYNEQF
TRBV10-1	TRBJ2-7	ASSPLSGDEQY
TRBV12-5	TRBJ1-5	ASSYSNQPQH
TRBV30	TRBJ1-1	AWSVRGVGAF
TRBV11-2	TRBJ2-7	ASSSTDSYEQY
TRBV28	TRBJ2-7	ASSSPGPYEQY
TRBV29-1	TRBJ2-3	SVVATTDTQY
TRBV6-5	TRBJ1-2	ASSYSVGTGGGYT
TRBV19	TRBJ2-7	ASSRTGSYEQY
TRBV5-4	TRBJ2-5	ASSLRTGLGETQY
TRBV25-1	TRBJ2-7	ASSEDRYFSYEQY
TRBV14	TRBJ2-1	ASSLKKANNEQF
TRBV10-3	TRBJ2-7	ATTSGDSYEQY